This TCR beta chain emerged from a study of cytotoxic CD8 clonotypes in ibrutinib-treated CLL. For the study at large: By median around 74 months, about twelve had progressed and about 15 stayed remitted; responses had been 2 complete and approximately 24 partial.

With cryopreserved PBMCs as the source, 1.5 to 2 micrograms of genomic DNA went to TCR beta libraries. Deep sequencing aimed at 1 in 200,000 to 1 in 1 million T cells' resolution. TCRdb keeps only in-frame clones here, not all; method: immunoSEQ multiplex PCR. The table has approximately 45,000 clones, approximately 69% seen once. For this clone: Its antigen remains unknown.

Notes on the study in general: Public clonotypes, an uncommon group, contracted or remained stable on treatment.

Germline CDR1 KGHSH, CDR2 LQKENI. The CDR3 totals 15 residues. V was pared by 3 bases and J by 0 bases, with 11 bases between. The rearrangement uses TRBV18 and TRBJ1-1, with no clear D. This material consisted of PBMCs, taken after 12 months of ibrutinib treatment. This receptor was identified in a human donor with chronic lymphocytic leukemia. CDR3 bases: TGTGCCAGCTCACCGCCGAACACTCTGAACACTGAAGCTTTCTTT. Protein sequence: CASSPPNTLNTEAFF.